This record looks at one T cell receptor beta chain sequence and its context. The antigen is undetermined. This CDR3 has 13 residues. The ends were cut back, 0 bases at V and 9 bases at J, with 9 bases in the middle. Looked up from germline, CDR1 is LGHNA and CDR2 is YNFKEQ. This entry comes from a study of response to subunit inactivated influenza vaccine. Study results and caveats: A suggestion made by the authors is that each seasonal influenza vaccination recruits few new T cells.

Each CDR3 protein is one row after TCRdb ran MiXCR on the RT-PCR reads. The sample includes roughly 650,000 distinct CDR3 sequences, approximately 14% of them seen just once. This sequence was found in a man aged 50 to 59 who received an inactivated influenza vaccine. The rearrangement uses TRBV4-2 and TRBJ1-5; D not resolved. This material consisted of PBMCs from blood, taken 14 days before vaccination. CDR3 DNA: TGTGCCAGCAGCCAAGAAGAGTTGCGGCCCCAGCATTTT. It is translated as CASSQEELRPQHF.